The T cell receptor (beta chain) described here comes from a study of blood T cell repertoires in COVID-19 (dated by TCRdb to the early 2020s). With regard to the full study: Collaborator samples came from the United States, Italy and Spain and covered acute and convalescent phases of COVID-19. A freely available public database, intended as a resource for researchers studying the immune response to SARS-CoV-2, is where the repertoires were released. Samples were obtained from the ongoing ImmuneRACE study (first 160 participants) and from approximately 1,200 subjects provided by 6 global collaborators. The dataset comprised deeply sampled blood TCRbeta repertoires from subjects exposed to, actively infected with, or recovered from COVID-19. The material from the prospective study consisted of cDNA or gDNA derived from T cells, B-cell-depleted T cells, or PBMCs. Nearly every sample came with metadata listing a de-identified subject ID, COVID-19 status, age in years and sex. HLA class I and class II types, where available, came from metadata supplied by the sample provider rather than from assay-based typing. Study-level results and caveats: The amount of clinical and demographic metadata varied by source and participant and was provided uncurated.

Remarks on this clone: Its specific antigen is unknown. Base-call qualities are not available, and no considerably larger clone is one nucleotide away.

TCRbeta CDR3 regions were amplified from genomic DNA by means of the immunoSEQ Assay, a bias-controlled multiplex PCR. From the authors' description of their analysis: Nucleated cell counts per sample were estimated from amplification of reference gene primers within the assay. Sequence reads were collapsed and filtered to measure the absolute abundance of every unique TCRbeta CDR3 rearrangement. Productive Simpson clonality was computed per sample as the square root of Simpson's diversity index over productive rearrangements. Sourced from immuneACCESS, this table was stored by TCRdb with only in-frame sequences that have V and J called. A share of the clones is absent; for the studies checked, an unresolved V gene accounts for under half, and the remainder has no known explanation. From that table come the V and J calls and clone size; the DNA was used to work out D and trimming. In this sample the table shows under 95,000 clones, approximately 90% of which occur a single time. The ten largest clones add up to approximately 2.8% of the sample.

CDR1 and CDR2, per the germline V gene, are KGHSH and LQKENI. Including cysteine and phenylalanine, the CDR3 has 13 amino acids. Solely the CDR3 DNA is kept, with 39 bases framed from the first base. The junction shows trimming of 2 bases on V and 2 bases on J, plus 6 bases between the germline ends. In Seattle, one collaborating source enrolled patients while the infection was active and tracked those patients longitudinally over the course of disease. The collaborating institutions used their own protocols to collect whole blood in K2EDTA tubes. Collaborator samples were shipped for TCRbeta analysis as frozen whole blood, isolated PBMCs, or DNA extracted from either sample type.

The chain uses TRBV18 and TRBJ2-5; matching of 5 bases hints at TRBD2 as the D gene. The sample was peripheral blood. This clonotype was obtained from a man aged 45-60 years with COVID-19, enrolled during active disease. CDR3 protein: CASSPGEQETQYF. The DNA sequence follows: TGTGCCAGCTCACCAGGGGAGCAAGAGACCCAGTACTTC.